The rows below give T cell receptor beta chains drawn from one sample of a study of memory CD4+ T cells and cytomegalovirus serostatus. This table comes from immunoSEQ multiplex PCR, and its TCRdb copy is limited to in-frame clones, with some not included. The repertoire holds 25,000 to 30,000 clones, with approximately 80% as singletons. Material: memory CD4+ T cells from blood. The receptors originated from an adult in good health and CMV-seronegative. The CDR3 runs from the conserved cysteine through the conserved F or W. The D gene is left open where the match is weak. Clone sizes are given selectively: once, few, many, or a class where the clone is expanded.

cdr3_aa cdr3_nt v_call cdr3_length j_call clone_size d_call
CATSRAQGGEQYF TGTGCCACCAGCAGAGCGCAGGGGGGCGAGCAGTACTTC TRBV15 13 TRBJ2-7 NA NA
CASSGDRIPNYGYTF TGTGCCAGCAGTGGGGACAGGATACCTAACTATGGCTACACCTTC TRBV6-5 15 TRBJ1-2 once TRBD1
CASSFPSTTNEKLFF TGTGCCAGCAGCTTTCCGTCGACAACTAATGAAAAACTGTTTTTT TRBV7-9 15 TRBJ1-4 NA NA
CAISESNWQSGTVF TGTGCCATCAGTGAGTCGAATTGGCAAAGTGGGACTGTCTTT TRBV10-3 14 TRBJ1-1 NA NA
CASSQDGPREGLYNEQFF TGCGCCAGCAGCCAAGATGGTCCCCGGGAGGGCCTTTACAATGAGCAGTTCTTC TRBV4-1 18 TRBJ2-1 NA TRBD2
CASSLVVGDLYGYTF TGTGCCAGCAGCTTAGTAGTAGGCGACCTCTATGGCTACACCTTC TRBV7-2 15 TRBJ1-2 NA NA
CASSEQGWNEQFF TGTGCCAGCAGTGAACAGGGGTGGAATGAGCAGTTCTTC TRBV6-5 13 TRBJ2-1 NA TRBD1
CASSLSRATNEKLFF TGTGCCAGCAGCTTATCGAGGGCAACTAATGAAAAACTGTTTTTT TRBV7-9 15 TRBJ1-4 NA NA
CASSPPGTTDTQYF TGTGCCAGCAGTCCACCGGGGACCACAGATACGCAGTATTTT TRBV28 14 TRBJ2-3 NA NA
CASSAGPTSHEQYF TGTGCCAGCAGCGCCGGACCCACATCCCACGAGCAGTACTTC TRBV11-3 14 TRBJ2-7 NA NA
CASSLDRGNYEQFF TGTGCCAGCAGTCTCGACAGGGGTAACTATGAGCAGTTCTTC TRBV27 14 TRBJ2-1 NA TRBD1
CASSPTGVSTDTQYF TGTGCCAGCTCACCTACCGGGGTCAGCACAGATACGCAGTATTTT TRBV18 15 TRBJ2-3 few NA
CASSPDRQNTYEQYF TGTGCCAGCTCACCGGACCGACAGAACACCTACGAGCAGTACTTC TRBV18 15 TRBJ2-7 NA NA
CASSHSWDRQETQYF TGTGCCAGCAGCCATTCCTGGGACAGACAAGAGACCCAGTACTTC TRBV9 15 TRBJ2-5 NA TRBD1
CASSYKGGLYNEQFF TGTGCCAGCAGTTATAAGGGGGGCTTATACAATGAGCAGTTCTTC TRBV6-5 15 TRBJ2-1 NA NA
CASSTRDFQETQYF TGTGCCAGCAGTACGCGGGACTTCCAAGAGACCCAGTACTTC TRBV28 14 TRBJ2-5 NA NA
CASRKDRVEGNTIYF TGCGCCAGCAGAAAAGACAGGGTAGAAGGAAACACCATATATTTT TRBV5-1 15 TRBJ1-3 NA TRBD1
CASSQTPGGSQEQYF TGCGCCAGCAGCCAAACCCCAGGGGGCTCGCAGGAGCAGTACTTC TRBV4-1 15 TRBJ2-7 NA TRBD1
CASSKVIWAGTHRDETQYF TGTGCCAGCAGCAAAGTCATCTGGGCAGGGACCCATAGGGACGAGACCCAGTACTTC TRBV21-1 19 TRBJ2-5 NA NA
CASSLSRFTDTQYF TGTGCCAGCAGCTTAAGTCGATTCACAGATACGCAGTATTTT TRBV5-8 14 TRBJ2-3 once NA
CASSLARTSFDRVRRPQHF TGTGCCAGCAGCTTAGCCCGAACCAGCTTTGACAGGGTGAGAAGGCCCCAGCATTTT TRBV7-2 19 TRBJ1-5 NA TRBD1
CASSQWQKETQYF TGCGCCAGCAGCCAATGGCAGAAGGAGACCCAGTACTTC TRBV4-1 13 TRBJ2-5 NA NA
CASSRQYGYTF TGTGCCAGCAGCCGACAGTATGGCTACACCTTC TRBV11-2 11 TRBJ1-2 NA NA
CARTPTGTNTGELFF TGTGCCAGGACGCCGACAGGGACTAACACCGGGGAGCTGTTTTTT TRBV7-9 15 TRBJ2-2 NA NA
CASSQVSGTGFYEQYF TGCGCCAGCAGCCAAGTTTCGGGGACAGGGTTTTACGAGCAGTACTTC TRBV4-1 16 TRBJ2-7 NA TRBD1
CASSPVGERAGANVLTF TGCGCCAGCAGCCCAGTTGGGGAACGAGCTGGGGCCAACGTCCTGACTTTC TRBV4-1 17 TRBJ2-6 NA NA